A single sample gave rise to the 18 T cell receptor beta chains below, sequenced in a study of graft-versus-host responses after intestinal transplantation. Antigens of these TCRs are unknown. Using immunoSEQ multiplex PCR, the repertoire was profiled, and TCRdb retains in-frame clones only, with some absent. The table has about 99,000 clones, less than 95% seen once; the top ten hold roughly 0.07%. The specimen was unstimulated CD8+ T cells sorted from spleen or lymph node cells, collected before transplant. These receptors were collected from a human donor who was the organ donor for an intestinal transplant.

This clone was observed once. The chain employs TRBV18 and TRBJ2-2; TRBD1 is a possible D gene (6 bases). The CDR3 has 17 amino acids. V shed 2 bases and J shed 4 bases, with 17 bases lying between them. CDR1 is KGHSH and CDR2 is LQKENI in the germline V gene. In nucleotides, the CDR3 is TGTGCCAGCTCACCAACAGGGCCGTGGTTGGGCACCGGGGAGCTGTTTTTT. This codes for CASSPTGPWLGTGELFF.

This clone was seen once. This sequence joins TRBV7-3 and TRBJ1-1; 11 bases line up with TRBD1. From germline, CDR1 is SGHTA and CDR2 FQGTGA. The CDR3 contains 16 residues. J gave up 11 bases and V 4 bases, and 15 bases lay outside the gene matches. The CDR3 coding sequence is TGTGCCAGCAGCTCTTATAGGGGACAGGGGGACCCCCACGCTTTCTTT. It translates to CASSSYRGQGDPHAFF.

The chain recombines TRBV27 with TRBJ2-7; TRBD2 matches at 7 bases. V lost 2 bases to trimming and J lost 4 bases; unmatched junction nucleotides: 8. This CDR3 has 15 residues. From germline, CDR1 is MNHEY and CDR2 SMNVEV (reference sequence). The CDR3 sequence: CASSLGPSGGYEQYF. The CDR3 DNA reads TGTGCCAGCAGTTTAGGGCCTAGCGGTGGATACGAGCAGTACTTC.

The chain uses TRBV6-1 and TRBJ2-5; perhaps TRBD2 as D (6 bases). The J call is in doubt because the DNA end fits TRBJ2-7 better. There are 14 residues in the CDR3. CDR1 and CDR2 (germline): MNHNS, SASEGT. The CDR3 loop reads CASSDAGRTYEQYF. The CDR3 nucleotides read TGTGCCAGCAGTGACGCGGGGCGAACCTACGAGCAGTACTTC.

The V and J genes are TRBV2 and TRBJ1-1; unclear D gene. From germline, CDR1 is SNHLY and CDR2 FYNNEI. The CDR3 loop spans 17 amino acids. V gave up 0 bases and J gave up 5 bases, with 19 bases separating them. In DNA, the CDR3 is TGTGCCAGCAGTGAAGCTTATCTTACGGGATTTCGAACTGAAGCTTTCTTT. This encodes CASSEAYLTGFRTEAFF. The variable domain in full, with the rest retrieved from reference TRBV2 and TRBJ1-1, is EPEVTQTPSHQVTQMGQEVILRCVPISNHLYFYWYRQILGQKVEFLVSFYNNEISEKSEIFDDQFSVERPDGSNFTLKIRSTKLEDSAMYFCASSEAYLTGFRTEAFFGQGTRLTVV.

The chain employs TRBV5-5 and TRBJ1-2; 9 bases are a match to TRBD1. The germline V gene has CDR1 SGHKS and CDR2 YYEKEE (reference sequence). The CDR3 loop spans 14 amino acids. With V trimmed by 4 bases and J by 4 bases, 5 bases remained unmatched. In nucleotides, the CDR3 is TGTGCCAGCAGCCGGGGACAGGGCCCCTATGGCTACACCTTC. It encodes CASSRGQGPYGYTF.

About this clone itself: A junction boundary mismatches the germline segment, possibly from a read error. CDR3 sequence: CASSEGEVGEF. CDR3 coding DNA: TGCGCCAGCAGTGAGGGGGAGGTTGGGGAATTC. This chain uses TRBV10-2 with TRBJ2-7, with D possibly being TRBD2 (6 bases). This CDR3 contains 11 residues. The germline V gene has CDR1 WSHSY and CDR2 SAAADI.

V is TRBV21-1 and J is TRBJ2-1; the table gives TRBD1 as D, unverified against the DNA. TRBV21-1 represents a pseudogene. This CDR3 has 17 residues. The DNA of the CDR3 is TGTGCCAGCAGCAAAGTTGGCGCCAAACAGGTTTACAATGAGCAGTTCTTC. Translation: CASSKVGAKQVYNEQFF.

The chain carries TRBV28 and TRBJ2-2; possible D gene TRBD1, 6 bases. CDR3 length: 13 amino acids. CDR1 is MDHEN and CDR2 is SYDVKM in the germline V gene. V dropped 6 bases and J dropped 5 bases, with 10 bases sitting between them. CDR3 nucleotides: TGTGCCAGCAGGCAAACAGGGACCGGGGAGCTGTTTTTT. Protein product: CASRQTGTGELFF.

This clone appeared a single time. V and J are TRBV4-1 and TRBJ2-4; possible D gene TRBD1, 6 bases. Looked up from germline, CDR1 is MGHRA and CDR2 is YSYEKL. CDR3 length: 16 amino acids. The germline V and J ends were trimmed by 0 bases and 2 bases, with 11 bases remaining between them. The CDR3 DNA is TGCGCCAGCAGCCAAGATGACGACAGGTCCAAAAACATTCAGTACTTC. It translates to CASSQDDDRSKNIQYF.

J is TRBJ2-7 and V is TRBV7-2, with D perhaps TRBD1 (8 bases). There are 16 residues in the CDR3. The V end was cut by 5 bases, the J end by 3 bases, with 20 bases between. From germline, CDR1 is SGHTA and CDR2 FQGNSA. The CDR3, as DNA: TGTGCCAGCAGCCCAAACACAGGGGGGGAGTACTACGAGCAGTACTTC. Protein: CASSPNTGGEYYEQYF.

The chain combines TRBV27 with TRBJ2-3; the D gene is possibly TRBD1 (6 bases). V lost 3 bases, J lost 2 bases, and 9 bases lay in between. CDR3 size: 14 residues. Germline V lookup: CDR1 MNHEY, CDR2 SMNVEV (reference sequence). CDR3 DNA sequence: TGTGCCAGCAGTTTCACAGGGTCCACAGATACGCAGTATTTT. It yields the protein CASSFTGSTDTQYF.

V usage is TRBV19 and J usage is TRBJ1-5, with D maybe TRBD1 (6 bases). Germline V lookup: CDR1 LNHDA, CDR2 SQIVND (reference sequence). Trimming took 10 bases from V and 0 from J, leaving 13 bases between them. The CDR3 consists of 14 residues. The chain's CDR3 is CATDRLYSNQPQHF. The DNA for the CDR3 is TGTGCCACCGACAGGCTTTATAGCAATCAGCCCCAGCATTTT.

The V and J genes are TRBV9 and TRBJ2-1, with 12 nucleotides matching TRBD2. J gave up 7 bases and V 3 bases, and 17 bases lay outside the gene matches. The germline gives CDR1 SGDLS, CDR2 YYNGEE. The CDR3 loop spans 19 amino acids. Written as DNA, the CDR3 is TGTGCCAGCAGCGATAACAGGTTGAAGACTAGCGGGAGTGGAAATGAGCAGTTCTTC. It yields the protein CASSDNRLKTSGSGNEQFF. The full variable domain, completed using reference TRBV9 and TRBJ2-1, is DSGVTQTPKHLITATGQRVTLRCSPRSGDLSVYWYQQSLDQGLQFLIQYYNGEERAKGNILERFSAQQFPDLHSELNLSSLELGDSALYFCASSDNRLKTSGSGNEQFFGPGTRLTVL.

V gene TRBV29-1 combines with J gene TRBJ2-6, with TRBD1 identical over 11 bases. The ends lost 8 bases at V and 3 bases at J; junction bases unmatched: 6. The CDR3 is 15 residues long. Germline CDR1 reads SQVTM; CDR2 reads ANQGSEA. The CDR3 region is CSPGQGALGANVLTF. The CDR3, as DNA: TGCAGCCCTGGACAGGGGGCGCTTGGGGCCAACGTCCTGACTTTC.

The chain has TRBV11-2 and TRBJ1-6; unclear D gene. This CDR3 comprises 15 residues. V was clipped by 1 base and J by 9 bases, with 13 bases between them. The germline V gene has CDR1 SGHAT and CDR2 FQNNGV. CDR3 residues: CASSLGAGVGSPLHF. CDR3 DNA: TGTGCCAGCAGCTTAGGAGCCGGAGTAGGTTCACCCCTCCACTTT.

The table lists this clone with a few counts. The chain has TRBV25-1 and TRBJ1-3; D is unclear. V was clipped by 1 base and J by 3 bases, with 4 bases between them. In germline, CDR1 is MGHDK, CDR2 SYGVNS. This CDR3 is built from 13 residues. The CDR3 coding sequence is TGTGCCAGCAGTGAATTCTTTGGAAACACCATATATTTT. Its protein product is CASSEFFGNTIYF.

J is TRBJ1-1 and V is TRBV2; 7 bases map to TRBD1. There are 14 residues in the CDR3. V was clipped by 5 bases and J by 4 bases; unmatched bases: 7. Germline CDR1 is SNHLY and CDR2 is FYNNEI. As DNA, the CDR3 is TGTGCCAGCAGTCGTTTAGCAGGGGGCACTGAAGCTTTCTTT. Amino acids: CASSRLAGGTEAFF.